Listed below are T cell receptor beta chains from one sample, sequenced in a study of cytomegalovirus exposure and HLA in healthy donors. Method: immunoSEQ multiplex PCR; TCRdb's copy keeps in-frame clones and lacks some. The sample comprises some 130,000 clones, 80% to 85% of which are singletons, and over 1% rests with the top ten. The sequencing sample was made of PBMCs. The receptors derive from a boy under 18 in good health and CMV-seronegative. Both conserved end residues are part of each CDR3. A D gene is named only where the DNA matches it firmly. Some rows mark clone size as missing; the rest say once, few, many or name a class of expanded clone.

V	J	D	size	CDR3	DNA
TRBV9	TRBJ1-2	TRBD1	NA	CASSTGTGDGYTF	TGTGCCAGCAGCACCGGGACAGGGGATGGCTACACCTTC
TRBV27	TRBJ2-7	NA	NA	CASSPGGSLSYEQYF	TGTGCCAGCAGCCCGGGGGGCAGCTTATCCTACGAGCAGTACTTC
TRBV29-1	TRBJ2-5	TRBD1	NA	CSVAGQAEQETQYF	TGCAGCGTGGCCGGACAGGCGGAACAAGAGACCCAGTACTTC
TRBV6-1	TRBJ1-5	NA	NA	CASSEVLAGGNQPQHF	TGTGCCAGCAGTGAGGTATTGGCAGGGGGCAATCAGCCCCAGCATTTT
TRBV13	TRBJ2-7	NA	NA	CASSHRGTPSYEQYF	TGTGCCAGCAGCCACCGAGGGACACCCTCCTACGAGCAGTACTTC
TRBV9	TRBJ2-7	TRBD1	NA	CASSPGTVNPDHEQYF	TGTGCCAGCAGCCCTGGGACAGTCAACCCGGACCACGAGCAGTACTTC
TRBV7-2	TRBJ2-7	TRBD1	NA	CASSSGTVSYEQYF	TGTGCCAGCAGCTCCGGGACAGTTTCCTACGAGCAGTACTTC
TRBV28	TRBJ1-2	NA	NA	CASSSEGRGYTF	TGTGCCAGCAGTTCCGAGGGGAGGGGCTACACCTTC
TRBV6-4	TRBJ2-2	NA	NA	CASSDSPGYTGELFF	TGTGCCAGCAGTGACTCACCGGGGTACACCGGGGAGCTGTTTTTT
TRBV6-5	TRBJ1-5	NA	once	CASSYLEGGQPQHF	TGTGCCAGCAGTTACTTGGAGGGGGGGCAGCCCCAGCATTTT
TRBV12-5	TRBJ1-4	TRBD1	few	CATTPSGGQGGEKLFF	TGTGCTACCACTCCCTCCGGGGGACAGGGCGGTGAAAAACTGTTTTTT
TRBV5-1	TRBJ2-5	TRBD1	NA	CASSPSGGLQETQYF	TGCGCCAGCAGCCCTTCAGGGGGCCTACAGGAGACCCAGTACTTC
TRBV7-6	TRBJ2-5	TRBD2	NA	CASSLVKAGGPETQYF	TGTGCCAGCAGCTTAGTTAAGGCGGGAGGGCCTGAGACCCAGTACTTC
TRBV28	TRBJ1-2	NA	NA	CASKGPSGEYGYTF	TGTGCCAGCAAAGGCCCTTCCGGGGAATATGGCTACACCTTC
TRBV27	TRBJ2-7	TRBD2	NA	CASSRLGLAGIPYEQYF	TGTGCCAGCAGTCGGTTGGGGCTAGCGGGCATTCCCTACGAGCAGTACTTC
TRBV29-1	TRBJ2-5	NA	NA	CSDCRVGETQYF	TGCAGCGACTGCAGGGTTGGGGAGACCCAGTACTTC
TRBV4-1	TRBJ2-2	TRBD2	NA	CASSPGLAGTGELFF	TGCGCCAGCAGCCCTGGACTAGCGGGGACCGGGGAGCTGTTTTTT
TRBV9	TRBJ1-4	NA	NA	CASSRTATNEKLFF	TGTGCCAGCAGTCGTACAGCAACTAATGAAAAACTGTTTTTT